This passage covers 3 T cell receptor beta chains from one sample sequenced in a study of OX40 agonist ivuxolimab in advanced cancers. Method: immunoSEQ multiplex PCR; TCRdb's copy keeps in-frame clones and lacks some. The table includes 35,000 to 45,000 clones, around 83% detected once. This material consisted of CD4+ or CD8+ T cells sorted from blood, taken in a trial of the OX40 agonist ivuxolimab. These receptors were collected from an adult with an advanced solid tumor such as melanoma, head and neck, liver or kidney cancer.

Judged by abundance, this clone is medium-sized. The V gene is TRBV9, the J gene TRBJ2-7; TRBD1 matches 7 bases. Germline lookup yields CDR1 SGDLS and CDR2 YYNGEE. The CDR3 totals 14 residues. The V and J ends lost 0 bases and 5 bases, in that order; junction bases with no gene match: 5. The CDR3 region is CASSVEGQEDEQYF. DNA of the CDR3: TGTGCCAGCAGCGTAGAAGGACAGGAAGACGAGCAGTACTTC.

The chain combines TRBV9 with TRBJ2-1, with 7 bases aligning to TRBD2. Germline trimming cut 2 bases from V and 1 base from J; bases unmatched to any gene: 3. Germline V lookup: CDR1 SGDLS, CDR2 YYNGEE. The CDR3 totals 15 residues. CDR3 nucleotide sequence: TGTGCCAGCAGCGTGGGCGGGGGTTCCTACAATGAGCAGTTCTTC. Residues: CASSVGGGSYNEQFF.

The rearrangement joins TRBV7-3 to TRBJ2-7; D might be TRBD1 or TRBD2, each matching 5 bases. Germline CDR1 is SGHTA and CDR2 is FQGTGA. V lost 5 bases and J lost 0, with 20 bases in between. This CDR3 contains 17 residues. DNA of the CDR3: TGTGCCAGCAGCCTTTTTACACCACGGGGACGCTCCTACGAGCAGTACTTC. Its protein is CASSLFTPRGRSYEQYF.